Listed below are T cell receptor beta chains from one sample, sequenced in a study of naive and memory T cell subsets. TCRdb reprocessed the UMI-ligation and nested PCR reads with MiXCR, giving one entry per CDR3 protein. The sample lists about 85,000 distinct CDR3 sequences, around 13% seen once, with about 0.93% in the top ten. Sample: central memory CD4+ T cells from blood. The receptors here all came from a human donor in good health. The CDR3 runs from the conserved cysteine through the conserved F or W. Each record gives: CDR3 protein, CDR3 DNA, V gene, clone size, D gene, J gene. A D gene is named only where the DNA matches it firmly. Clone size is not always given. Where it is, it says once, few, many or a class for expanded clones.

CSVEWGGYEQYF TGCAGCGTTGAATGGGGAGGCTACGAGCAGTACTTC TRBV29-1 NA NA TRBJ2-7
CASSPLSGSEAFF TGTGCCAGCAGCCCGTTATCAGGGTCTGAAGCTTTCTTT TRBV7-9 NA NA TRBJ1-1
CASSPHLNQPQHF TGCGCCAGCAGTCCCCACCTCAATCAGCCCCAGCATTTT TRBV23-1 few NA TRBJ1-5
CASSAYRPDTQYF TGTGCCAGCAGTGCCTATAGACCGGATACGCAGTATTTT TRBV6-1 few NA TRBJ2-3
CASSLRETEAFF TGTGCCAGCAGTTTGCGGGAAACTGAAGCTTTCTTT TRBV12-3/TRBV12-4 few NA TRBJ1-1
CASSEVRAGGANVLTF TGTGCCAGCAGTGAAGTTCGGGCGGGGGGGGCCAACGTCCTGACTTTC TRBV2 once NA TRBJ2-6
CASRAGTRGTGELFF TGTGCCAGCAGGGCCGGGACTAGGGGCACCGGGGAGCTGTTTTTT TRBV2 NA TRBD2 TRBJ2-2
CASNRPGHEAGELFF TGTGCCAGCAACCGACCGGGGCACGAAGCCGGGGAGCTGTTTTTT TRBV2 few NA TRBJ2-2
CASRLSSGPTDTQYF TGTGCCAGCAGGTTATCTAGCGGACCCACAGATACGCAGTATTTT TRBV7-2 few TRBD2 TRBJ2-3
CASTLYVGTRNSPLHF TGTGCCAGCACCCTGTACGTGGGGACGAGGAATTCACCCCTCCACTTT TRBV5-5 few NA TRBJ1-6
CACGRQPQHF TGTGCCTGTGGGAGACAGCCCCAGCATTTT TRBV30 NA NA TRBJ1-5
CASSGSQGGYNTGELFF TGTGCCAGTAGTGGCAGCCAGGGCGGGTATAACACCGGGGAGCTGTTTTTT TRBV19 NA NA TRBJ2-2
CSATVQSGTSGGLFF TGCAGTGCTACTGTCCAGTCCGGGACTAGCGGGGGCCTGTTCTTC TRBV20-1 many TRBD2 TRBJ2-1
CASSQNRGFNNEQFF TGTGCCAGCAGCCAAAACAGGGGGTTCAACAATGAGCAGTTCTTC TRBV3-1 NA TRBD1 TRBJ2-1
CASSYGQGAYEQYF TGTGCCAGCAGTTACGGACAGGGGGCCTACGAGCAGTACTTC TRBV6-6 few TRBD1 TRBJ2-7
CASSFGLGNIQYF TGTGCCAGCAGCTTTGGGCTAGGAAACATTCAGTACTTC TRBV7-9 NA NA TRBJ2-4
CSARDTSGTYEQYF TGCAGTGCTAGAGATACTAGCGGGACCTACGAGCAGTACTTC TRBV20-1 NA TRBD2 TRBJ2-7
CASSRFGPATSVLSEQYF TGTGCCAGCAGTAGATTCGGACCAGCCACCTCTGTGTTGAGTGAGCAGTACTTC TRBV6-6 few NA TRBJ2-7
CASRYYSGRNTRELFF TGTGCCAGCAGATACTACAGCGGGAGGAACACCAGGGAGCTGTTTTTT TRBV27 NA TRBD2 TRBJ2-2
CASSFGWAGQEKLFF TGTGCCAGCAGCTTCGGGTGGGCTGGGCAAGAAAAACTGTTTTTT TRBV7-2 many NA TRBJ1-4
CASSLDRDPGELFF TGTGCCAGCAGCTTAGACAGGGATCCCGGGGAGCTGTTTTTT TRBV11-3 few NA TRBJ2-2
CASSPGTGNYEQYF TGTGCCAGCAGTCCCGGGACAGGGAACTACGAGCAGTACTTC TRBV7-2 many TRBD1 TRBJ2-7
CASSLLPRAPGYTF TGTGCCAGCAGCTTACTCCCGAGGGCTCCCGGCTACACCTTC TRBV7-2 NA NA TRBJ1-2
CASSRDSTGNEQFF TGTGCCAGTAGTCGTGACAGTACCGGCAATGAGCAGTTCTTC TRBV19 many NA TRBJ2-1
CATSPRGAYNEQFF TGTGCCACCTCCCCGCGGGGGGCCTACAATGAGCAGTTCTTC TRBV15 few TRBD2 TRBJ2-1
CSARRSGSRSNEQFF TGCAGTGCTAGAAGGTCCGGGAGTAGGTCTAATGAGCAGTTCTTC TRBV20-1 NA NA TRBJ2-1
CASSLVGRTSGSYEQYF TGTGCCAGCAGCTTAGTCGGAAGGACTAGCGGCTCCTACGAGCAGTACTTC TRBV7-6 NA TRBD2 TRBJ2-7
CASSLRAGGQSTDTQYF TGTGCCAGCAGCTTGAGGGCAGGGGGCCAGAGCACAGATACGCAGTATTTT TRBV5-5 many TRBD1 TRBJ2-3
CASSPGYESGANVLTF TGTGCCAGCAGCCCAGGGTATGAGTCTGGGGCCAACGTCCTGACTTTC TRBV3-1 NA NA TRBJ2-6
CASSLVASGNEQYF TGTGCCAGCAGCTTAGTGGCTAGCGGGAACGAGCAGTACTTC TRBV7-2 NA TRBD2 TRBJ2-7
CASSYSGRNLNQPQHF TGTGCCAGCAGTTACTCGGGGCGGAACCTCAATCAGCCCCAGCATTTT TRBV6-2/TRBV6-3 many NA TRBJ1-5
CSAIRRGLSPDTQYF TGCAGTGCTATTCGGAGAGGGTTAAGTCCAGATACGCAGTATTTT TRBV20-1 few NA TRBJ2-3
CAIGQGGYTF TGTGCCATCGGACAGGGCGGCTACACCTTC TRBV10-3 NA TRBD1 TRBJ1-2
CSARPGLAGEYEQYF TGCAGTGCTAGACCTGGACTAGCGGGAGAATACGAGCAGTACTTC TRBV20-1 few TRBD2 TRBJ2-7
CSVDSVSSSGANVLTF TGCAGCGTTGATTCCGTTTCCAGCTCTGGGGCCAACGTCCTGACTTTC TRBV29-1 once NA TRBJ2-6
CASSPQGGQGFDEQFF TGTGCCAGCAGCCCACAGGGGGGACAGGGGTTCGATGAGCAGTTCTTC TRBV7-2 few TRBD1 TRBJ2-1
CASSPSTYEQYF TGCGCCAGCAGCCCCTCGACCTACGAGCAGTACTTC TRBV5-1 NA NA TRBJ2-7
CASSLNRDTQYF TGTGCCAGCAGCCTCAACCGAGATACGCAGTATTTT TRBV12-3/TRBV12-4 NA NA TRBJ2-3
CASRRAGEETQYF TGTGCCAGCAGACGGGCCGGCGAAGAGACCCAGTACTTC TRBV3-1 few NA TRBJ2-5
CASQVGGAGRETQYF TGTGCCTCTCAAGTGGGGGGCGCGGGTCGGGAGACCCAGTACTTC TRBV2 NA NA TRBJ2-5
CASSRVPGQFRGTEAFF TGTGCCAGCAGCAGAGTCCCGGGACAGTTTCGTGGCACTGAAGCTTTCTTT TRBV9 many TRBD1 TRBJ1-1
CSASGQGNMNTEAFF TGCAGTGCTAGTGGGCAGGGGAACATGAACACTGAAGCTTTCTTT TRBV20-1 many NA TRBJ1-1
CASSLPGNQPQHF TGTGCCAGCAGCTTACCCGGAAATCAGCCCCAGCATTTT TRBV12-3/TRBV12-4 NA NA TRBJ1-5
CASSFKAGVWDTQYF TGTGCCAGCAGTTTCAAAGCGGGAGTGTGGGATACGCAGTATTTT TRBV12-3/TRBV12-4 many TRBD2 TRBJ2-3
CASRSSGTSGRGPKETQYF TGCGCCAGCAGGAGCTCCGGGACTAGCGGGAGAGGCCCGAAAGAGACCCAGTACTTC TRBV10-2 many TRBD2 TRBJ2-5
CASSTNWMDNEQFF TGTGCCAGTTCAACTAACTGGATGGACAATGAGCAGTTCTTC TRBV19 NA NA TRBJ2-1
CATSTAGGRDTQYF TGTGCCACCAGTACAGCGGGAGGTCGAGATACGCAGTATTTT TRBV24-1 many TRBD2 TRBJ2-3
CASSKVRGETQYF TGTGCCAGCAGTAAGGTTCGCGGGGAGACCCAGTACTTC TRBV28 few NA TRBJ2-5
CASSSPTLGNSPLHF TGTGCCAGCAGTTCCCCAACACTGGGCAATTCACCCCTCCACTTT TRBV27 NA NA TRBJ1-6
CATSDTQGITDTQYF TGTGCCACCAGTGATACACAGGGGATCACAGATACGCAGTATTTT TRBV24-1 few TRBD1 TRBJ2-3
CASSPRGRGGDSYEQYF TGTGCCAGCAGCCCCCGCGGGCGCGGGGGGGACTCCTACGAGCAGTACTTC TRBV5-4 NA TRBD2 TRBJ2-7
CASRTRGDTQYF TGTGCCAGCAGGACTAGGGGAGATACGCAGTATTTT TRBV6-6 NA NA TRBJ2-3
CSANFKGLELREKLFF TGCAGTGCTAATTTTAAGGGTCTCGAACTCCGTGAAAAACTGTTTTTT TRBV20-1 NA NA TRBJ1-4
CASSLGFGTNTEAFF TGTGCCAGCAGTTTAGGGTTCGGAACGAACACTGAAGCTTTCTTT TRBV12-3/TRBV12-4 NA NA TRBJ1-1
CASSQELGFTDTQYF TGCGCCAGCAGCCAAGAACTAGGATTCACAGATACGCAGTATTTT TRBV5-1 many NA TRBJ2-3
CAISAAGGPYNEQFF TGTGCCATCAGTGCGGCGGGAGGACCCTACAATGAGCAGTTCTTC TRBV10-3 few TRBD2 TRBJ2-1
CSGSPFQPGRYGYTF TGCAGCGGGAGCCCTTTTCAGCCCGGGCGGTATGGCTACACCTTC TRBV29-1 many NA TRBJ1-2